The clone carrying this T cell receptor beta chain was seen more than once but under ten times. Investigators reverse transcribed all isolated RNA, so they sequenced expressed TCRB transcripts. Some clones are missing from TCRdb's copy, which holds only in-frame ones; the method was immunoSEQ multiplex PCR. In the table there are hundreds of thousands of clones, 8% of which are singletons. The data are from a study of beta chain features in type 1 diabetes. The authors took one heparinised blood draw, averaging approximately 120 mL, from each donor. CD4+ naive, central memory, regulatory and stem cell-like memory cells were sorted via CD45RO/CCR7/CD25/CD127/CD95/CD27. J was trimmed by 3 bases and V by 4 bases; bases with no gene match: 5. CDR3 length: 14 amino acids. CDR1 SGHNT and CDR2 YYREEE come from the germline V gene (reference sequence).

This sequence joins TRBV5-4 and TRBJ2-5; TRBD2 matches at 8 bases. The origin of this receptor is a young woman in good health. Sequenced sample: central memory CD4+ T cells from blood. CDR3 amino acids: CASSRRLAKETQYF. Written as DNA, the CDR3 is TGTGCCAGCAGCCGACGACTAGCGAAAGAGACCCAGTACTTC.